This paragraph covers one T cell receptor beta chain sequence. The authors' processing: Quantification of nucleated cells was approximated via reference gene primer amplification. Some clones are missing from TCRdb's copy, which holds only in-frame ones; the method was immunoSEQ multiplex PCR. V and J calls and clone size follow that table, whereas D and trimming were derived from the DNA. The sample lists more than 250,000 clones, roughly 84% occurring once. This entry belongs to a study of blood T cell repertoires in COVID-19. On the study more broadly: Spain, Italy and the United States supplied samples that represented acute and convalescent COVID-19. T cells, B-cell-depleted T cells, or PBMCs supplied cDNA or gDNA.

V lost 0 bases to trimming and J lost 8 bases; unmatched junction nucleotides: 10. Germline lookup yields CDR1 SGHRS and CDR2 YFSETQ. The CDR3 covers 16 residues. Sample: peripheral blood. The receptor was isolated from a man aged 50 to 60 with active or convalescent COVID-19. The V gene is TRBV5-1, the J gene TRBJ2-1, with TRBD1 matching over 8 bases. This CDR3 reads CASSLAAAGGGYEQFF. CDR3 DNA: TGCGCCAGCAGCTTGGCCGCGGCAGGGGGCGGCTATGAGCAGTTCTTC.